Presented here are 21 T cell receptor beta chains from one specimen sequenced in a study of T-cell reconstitution after alpha-beta-depleted transplantation in children. Study observations and caveats: A year post-transplant, T-cell counts and diversity derived mostly from newly produced T cells.

Antigen specificity for these receptors is unknown. TCRbeta library preparation incorporated unique molecular identifiers. TCRdb redid the calling of the PCR reads with MiXCR, one entry per CDR3 protein. Altogether 250,000 to 300,000 distinct CDR3 sequences are present, 6.5% to 9% being singletons, with the ten largest covering about 9.3%. Source: peripheral blood, taken 360 days after TCRalphabeta/CD19-depleted stem cell transplant. The receptors were gathered from a female patient aged 2-10 years who had a stem cell transplant for Fanconi anemia, so the T cells may come from the graft donor.

This clonotype was observed at least ten times. The chain employs TRBV5-1 and TRBJ1-1, with 9 bases aligning to TRBD1. The CDR3 is made up of 15 amino acids. The V segment lost 4 bases and the J segment 3 bases; nucleotides outside the gene matches: 7. Germline V CDR1 and CDR2: SGHRS, YFSETQ. CDR3 DNA: TGCGCCAGCAGCCCCACAGGGGGCGATTACACTGAAGCTTTCTTT. Its translation: CASSPTGGDYTEAFF. Looking up the rest from reference TRBV5-1 and TRBJ1-1 gives the full variable domain: KAGVTQTPRYLIKTRGQQVTLSCSPISGHRSVSWYQQTPGQGLQFLFEYFSETQRNKGNFPGRFSGRQFSNSRSEMNVSTLELGDSALYLCASSPTGGDYTEAFFGQGTRLTVV.

This clonotype was detected only a few times. The chain links TRBV6-5 to TRBJ1-1; 7 bases line up with TRBD1. CDR1 and CDR2 from the germline V gene are MNHEY and SVGAGI. The length of the CDR3 is 12 residues. The junction had 11 bases not matched to a gene; V was cut back by 8 bases and J by 11 bases. CDR3 sequence reads: CASGLTGVRAFF. Here the CDR3 DNA reads TGTGCCAGCGGTCTCACAGGGGTCCGCGCTTTCTTT.

This clonotype has more than one count but fewer than ten. The rearrangement joins TRBV6-1 to TRBJ2-2; D gene unclear. The germline V gene has CDR1 MNHNS and CDR2 SASEGT. The CDR3 is made up of 17 amino acids. The germline V and J ends were trimmed by 8 bases and 0 bases, with 19 bases remaining between them. The chain's CDR3 is CASGFVAPGPNTGELFF. In DNA form, the CDR3 reads TGTGCCAGCGGGTTTGTCGCCCCAGGTCCGAACACCGGGGAGCTGTTTTTT.

This clonotype was observed at least ten times. This chain links TRBV6-5 with TRBJ2-7; D remains unclear. The CDR3 contains 14 residues. The germline gives CDR1 MNHEY, CDR2 SVGAGI. V dropped 4 bases and J dropped 0 bases, with 10 bases sitting between them. The CDR3 bases are TGTGCCAGCAGTTTCGGTGCCAGCTCCTACGAGCAGTACGTC. Protein product: CASSFGASSYEQYV.

The rearrangement uses TRBV4-2 and TRBJ1-1; no reliable D call. Trimming took 4 bases from V and 1 from J, leaving 13 bases between them. CDR1 is LGHNA and CDR2 is YNFKEQ in the germline V gene. The CDR3 contains 15 residues. The CDR3 sequence is CASSPGPGRNTEAFF. In DNA form, the CDR3 reads TGTGCCAGCAGCCCCGGCCCCGGCCGGAACACTGAAGCTTTCTTT.

This clonotype has only one observation. The chain has TRBV7-2 and TRBJ2-7; TRBD1 matches 11 bases. Germline values: CDR1 SGHTA, CDR2 FQGNSA. This CDR3 comprises 15 residues. Losses at the gene ends were 5 bases for V and 3 bases for J; bases not matched to a gene: 6. As DNA, the CDR3 is TGTGCCAGCAGCCTCACCGGGACAGGGGGCTACGAGCAGTACTTC. This encodes CASSLTGTGGYEQYF.

The V and J genes are TRBV18 and TRBJ1-2; D is unresolved. Trimming cost V 0 bases and J 0 bases, with 11 bases left between them. CDR1 KGHSH and CDR2 LQKENI come from the germline V gene. The CDR3 contains 16 residues. Written as DNA, the CDR3 is TGTGCCAGCTCACCACCTCTCGGATCACCTAACTATGGCTACACCTTC. Its protein product is CASSPPLGSPNYGYTF. Supplemented by reference TRBV18 and TRBJ1-2, the full variable domain reads NAGVMQNPRHLVRRRGQEARLRCSPMKGHSHVYWYRQLPEEGLKFMVYLQKENIIDESGMPKERFSAEFPKEGPSILRIQQVVRGDSAAYFCASSPPLGSPNYGYTFGSGTRLTVV.

This clonotype has a count of ten or more. The V gene is TRBV10-3, the J gene TRBJ2-1; tentatively, D is TRBD1 (7 bases). V gave up 7 bases and J gave up 7 bases, with 20 bases separating them. The germline gives CDR1 ENHRY, CDR2 SYGVKD. The CDR3 totals 15 residues. The CDR3 loop is CAIKTEETGRNEQFF. DNA of the CDR3: TGTGCCATCAAGACTGAAGAGACAGGGAGGAATGAGCAGTTCTTC.

At least ten counts were recorded for this clonotype. The chain joins TRBV25-1 to TRBJ2-5; 8 positions match TRBD2. The ends lost 7 bases at V and 2 bases at J; junction bases unmatched: 9. CDR1 MGHDK and CDR2 SYGVNS come from the germline V gene. CDR3 length equals 15 residues. The CDR3 sequence: CASIKTSGYQETQYF. CDR3 sequence (DNA): TGTGCCAGCATCAAAACTAGCGGATATCAAGAGACCCAGTACTTC.

There are a few counts of this clonotype. V gene TRBV11-1 combines with J gene TRBJ2-7, with unresolved D. CDR1 is SGHAT and CDR2 is FQDESV in the germline V gene (reference sequence). The CDR3 is made up of 14 amino acids. V gave up 3 bases and J gave up 7 bases, with 16 bases separating them. CDR3 DNA sequence: TGTGCCAGCAGCTTGGGCAGGATCGTTTCAGAGCAGTACTTC. Translation gives CASSLGRIVSEQYF.

This clonotype was observed at least ten times. The chain combines TRBV24-1 with TRBJ2-5; D is possibly TRBD2 (6 bases). Trimming took 4 bases from V and 2 from J, leaving 13 bases between them. The V gene's germline CDR1 is KGHDR and CDR2 SFDVKD. CDR3 size: 15 residues. The CDR3, as DNA: TGTGCCACCAGTGACCCTAGCGTCAGACAAGAGACCCAGTACTTC. Its translation is CATSDPSVRQETQYF.

Only a few counts were recorded for this clonotype. The chain uses TRBV20-1 and TRBJ1-1; possible D gene TRBD1, 5 bases. This CDR3 comprises 17 residues. In germline, CDR1 is DFQATT, CDR2 SNEGSKA (reference sequence). V was trimmed by 0 bases and J by 5 bases, leaving 22 bases between them. The CDR3 sequence: CSARDSVGLGPRTEAFF. The CDR3 DNA reads TGCAGTGCTAGAGATTCAGTTGGTTTGGGACCGAGGACTGAAGCTTTCTTT.

This clonotype was observed many times. The chain is built from TRBV12-3 or TRBV12-4 and TRBJ1-6; D is unclear. Trimming left V 3 bases short and J 1 base short, with 7 bases between. CDR3 length: 15 amino acids. The CDR3, as DNA: TGTGCCAGCAGTTTCAAGGGTTCCTATAATTCACCCCTCCACTTT. Amino acid sequence: CASSFKGSYNSPLHF.

This clonotype showed up just a few times. The genes are TRBV27 and TRBJ2-7; weak D call: TRBD1 (6 bases). From germline, CDR1 is MNHEY and CDR2 SMNVEV (reference sequence). Deletions cut 2 bases from V and 6 bases from J, with 17 bases between. The CDR3 extends over 15 amino acids. The CDR3 DNA follows: TGTGCCAGCAGTTTAACGGGACATCCTGGGGGCGAGCAGTACTTC. Encoded protein: CASSLTGHPGGEQYF.

This clonotype has at least ten counts. This chain uses TRBV5-1 with TRBJ2-3; 11 nucleotides agree with TRBD2. Looked up from germline, CDR1 is SGHRS and CDR2 is YFSETQ. With 3 bases clipped from V and 3 bases from J, the junction kept 12 bases outside the gene matches. The CDR3 consists of 18 residues. For the CDR3, the DNA is TGCGCCAGCAGCTCCACGCTGACCGGGACTAGCGGAACAGATACGCAGTATTTT. Amino acids: CASSSTLTGTSGTDTQYF.

This clonotype was counted many times. This chain joins TRBV28 and TRBJ2-7; 8 bases match TRBD1. Germline values: CDR1 MDHEN, CDR2 SYDVKM. V dropped 5 bases and J dropped 0; count of bases not matched to a gene: 12. The CDR3 loop spans 17 amino acids. CDR3 sequence (DNA): TGTGCCAGCAGTAAAAATAGGTACAGGGGGAGCTCCTACGAGCAGTACTTC. It is translated as CASSKNRYRGSSYEQYF.

The rearrangement uses TRBV20-1 and TRBJ2-7, with D uncertain. The CDR3 extends over 13 amino acids. Germline V gene lookup returns CDR1 DFQATT and CDR2 SNEGSKA (reference sequence). The ends were cut back, 3 bases at V and 0 bases at J, with 9 bases in the middle. The CDR3 here is CSASGGHSYEQYF. The CDR3 DNA follows: TGCAGTGCTAGCGGCGGTCACTCCTACGAGCAGTACTTC.

As concerns this clonotype: It is likely a read error, because the conserved phenylalanine at the end of the CDR3 is missing. This chain joins TRBV7-2 and TRBJ1-6, with D unresolved. CDR3 size: 18 residues. V was trimmed by 1 base and J by 2 bases, leaving 15 bases between them. The V gene's germline CDR1 is SGHTA and CDR2 FQGNSA. The CDR3 DNA follows: TGTGCCAGCAGCTTAGGCGCAGGTAGGAGGACCTATAATTCACCCCTCCACATT. It is translated as CASSLGAGRRTYNSPLHI.

The chain couples TRBV11-2 to TRBJ2-2, with a tentative D call TRBD2 (7 bases). The CDR3 has 15 residues. The ends were cut back, 5 bases at V and 7 bases at J, with 17 bases in the middle. Germline assignment: CDR1 SGHAT and CDR2 FQNNGV. The CDR3 DNA is TGTGCCAGCAGCCCAGGGCGGGGGCGAAGCGGGGAGCTGTTTTTT. This encodes CASSPGRGRSGELFF. The full variable domain, in which reference TRBV11-2 and TRBJ2-2 provide the parts outside the CDR3, is EAGVAQSPRYKIIEKRQSVAFWCNPISGHATLYWYQQILGQGPKLLIQFQNNGVVDDSQLPKDRFSAERLKGVDSTLKIQPAKLEDSAVYLCASSPGRGRSGELFFGEGSRLTVL.

This clonotype was counted at least ten times. The J gene is TRBJ1-1, the V gene TRBV5-1, with D hard to call. Between the trimmed V and J ends, which lost 1 base and 1 base, there was a span of 8 bases. The germline V gene has CDR1 SGHRS and CDR2 YFSETQ. This CDR3 is 14 amino acids long. The CDR3 loop is CASSLLGWNTEAFF. The CDR3 nucleotides are TGCGCCAGCAGCTTGCTGGGGTGGAACACTGAAGCTTTCTTT. The variable domain in full, with the rest retrieved from reference TRBV5-1 and TRBJ1-1, is KAGVTQTPRYLIKTRGQQVTLSCSPISGHRSVSWYQQTPGQGLQFLFEYFSETQRNKGNFPGRFSGRQFSNSRSEMNVSTLELGDSALYLCASSLLGWNTEAFFGQGTRLTVV.

This chain joins TRBV4-1 and TRBJ2-2, with TRBD1 matching over 11 bases. The CDR3 consists of 16 residues. V lost 3 bases to trimming and J lost 7 bases; unmatched junction nucleotides: 7. CDR1 and CDR2 from the germline V gene are MGHRA and YSYEKL. CDR3 amino acids: CASSQGQGVFIGELFF. In DNA, the CDR3 is TGCGCCAGCAGCCAGGGACAGGGGGTTTTTATCGGGGAGCTGTTTTTT.